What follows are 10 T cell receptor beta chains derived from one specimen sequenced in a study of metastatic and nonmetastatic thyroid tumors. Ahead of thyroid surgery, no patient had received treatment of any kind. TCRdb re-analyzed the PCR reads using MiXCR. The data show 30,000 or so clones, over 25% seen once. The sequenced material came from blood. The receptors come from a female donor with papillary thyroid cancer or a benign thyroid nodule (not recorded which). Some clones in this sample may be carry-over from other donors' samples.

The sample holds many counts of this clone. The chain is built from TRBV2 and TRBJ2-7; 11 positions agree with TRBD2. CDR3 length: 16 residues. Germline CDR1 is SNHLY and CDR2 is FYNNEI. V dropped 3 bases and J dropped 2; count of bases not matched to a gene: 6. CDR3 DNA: TGTGCCAGCAGTGATCCTAGCGGGGGGACTCCCTACGAGCAGTACTTC. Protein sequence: CASSDPSGGTPYEQYF.

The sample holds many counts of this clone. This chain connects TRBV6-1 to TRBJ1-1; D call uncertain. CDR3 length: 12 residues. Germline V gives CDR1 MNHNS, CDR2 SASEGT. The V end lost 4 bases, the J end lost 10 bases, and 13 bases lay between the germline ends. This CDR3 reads CASSVTPLGAFF. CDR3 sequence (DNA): TGTGCCAGCAGTGTGACTCCTCTGGGAGCTTTCTTT.

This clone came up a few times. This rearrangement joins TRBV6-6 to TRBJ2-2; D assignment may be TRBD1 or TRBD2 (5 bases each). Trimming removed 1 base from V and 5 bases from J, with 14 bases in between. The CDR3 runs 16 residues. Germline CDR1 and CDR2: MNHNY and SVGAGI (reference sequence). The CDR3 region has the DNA TGTGCCAGCAGTTACTTGGGGACGGGGCGAACCGGGGAGCTGTTTTTT. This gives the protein CASSYLGTGRTGELFF.

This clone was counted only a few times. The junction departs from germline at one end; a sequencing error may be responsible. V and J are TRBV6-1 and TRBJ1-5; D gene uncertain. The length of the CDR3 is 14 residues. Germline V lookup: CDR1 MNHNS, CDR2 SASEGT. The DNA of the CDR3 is TGTGCCACCACGTGCCCCGGGAGGGATCAGCCCCATCATTTT. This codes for CATTCPGRDQPHHF.

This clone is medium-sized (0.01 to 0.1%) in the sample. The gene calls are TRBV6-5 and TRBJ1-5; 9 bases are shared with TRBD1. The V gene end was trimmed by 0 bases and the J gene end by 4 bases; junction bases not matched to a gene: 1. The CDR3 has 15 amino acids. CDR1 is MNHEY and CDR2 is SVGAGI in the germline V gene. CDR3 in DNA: TGTGCCAGCAGTTACTCGGGACAGGGAAATCAGCCCCAGCATTTT. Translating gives CASSYSGQGNQPQHF.

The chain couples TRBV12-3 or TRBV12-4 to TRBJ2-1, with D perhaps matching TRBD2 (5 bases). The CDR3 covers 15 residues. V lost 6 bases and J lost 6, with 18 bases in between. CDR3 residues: CASSKRPAGGNEQFF. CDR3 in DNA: TGTGCCAGCAGCAAACGACCAGCTGGAGGCAATGAGCAGTTCTTC.

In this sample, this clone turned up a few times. CDR3 bases: TGTGCCAGCAGTTTACTGGCGCGGGGGCCACCGTTCTACAATGAGCAGTTCTTC. This gives the protein CASSLLARGPPFYNEQFF. The chain has TRBV27 and TRBJ2-1, with D possibly matching TRBD2 (7 bases). The CDR3 has 18 residues. With 2 bases removed from V and 3 bases from J, the gap between germline ends came to 20 bases. Per the germline V gene, CDR1 is MNHEY and CDR2 is SMNVEV (reference sequence).

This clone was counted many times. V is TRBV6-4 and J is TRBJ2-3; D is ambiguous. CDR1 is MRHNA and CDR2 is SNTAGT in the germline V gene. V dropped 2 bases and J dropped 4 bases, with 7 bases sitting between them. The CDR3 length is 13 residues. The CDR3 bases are TGTGCCAGCAGTGACAGTTCGGCAGATACGCAGTATTTT. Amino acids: CASSDSSADTQYF.

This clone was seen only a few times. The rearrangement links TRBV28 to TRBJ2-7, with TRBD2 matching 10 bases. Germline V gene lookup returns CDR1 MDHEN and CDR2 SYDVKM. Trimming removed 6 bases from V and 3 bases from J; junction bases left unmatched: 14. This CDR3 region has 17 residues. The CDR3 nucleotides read TGTGCCAGCAGACCCGTATTGCGGCTAGCGGGAGTCTACGAGCAGTACTTC. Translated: CASRPVLRLAGVYEQYF.

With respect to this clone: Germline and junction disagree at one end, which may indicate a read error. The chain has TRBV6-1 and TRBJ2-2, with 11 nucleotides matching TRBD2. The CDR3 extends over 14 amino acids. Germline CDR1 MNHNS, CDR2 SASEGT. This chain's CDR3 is CANTRLAGIGEPFF. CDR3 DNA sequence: TGTGCCAACACACGACTAGCGGGGATCGGGGAGCCGTTTTTT.